The next 29 T cell receptor beta chains were all read from a single sample in a study of CD8+CD57+ T cells in acquired aplastic anemia. Genomic DNA templated the TCR beta VDJ and CDR3 profiling. Using its own MiXCR run on the reads, TCRdb lists one record per CDR3 protein. The sample includes about 170,000 distinct CDR3 sequences, roughly 47% of them seen just once. Sequences were obtained from sorted CD4+, CD8+, or CD8+CD57+ T cells (not recorded which) from PBMCs. The receptors originated from a human donor in good health.

This clonotype was found many times. The DNA for the CDR3 is TGCAGTGCTAGACCTGGACAGGGGGCCACTGAAGCTTTCTTT. It encodes CSARPGQGATEAFF. This rearrangement joins TRBV20-1 to TRBJ1-1; 11 bases map to TRBD1. Trimming at V came to 2 bases and at J to 4 bases, leaving 3 bases not matched to a gene. The CDR3 has 14 residues. Germline values: CDR1 DFQATT, CDR2 SNEGSKA (reference sequence).

As for this clonotype: One end of the junction is discordant with germline, which a read error may explain. The CDR3 protein is CASSRTGGLNTEAFF. Here the CDR3 DNA reads TGTGCCAGCTCACGTACAGGCGGGTTAAACACTGAAGCCTTCTTT. This chain uses TRBV18 with TRBJ1-1; D is perhaps TRBD1 (5 bases). This CDR3 is 15 amino acids long. Germline CDR1 is KGHSH and CDR2 is LQKENI.

This clonotype was recorded a few times. V is TRBV24-1 and J is TRBJ2-6; 10 bases match TRBD2. The length of the CDR3 is 20 residues. Trimming took 2 bases from V and 0 from J; bases not matched to a gene: 9. Germline V lookup: CDR1 KGHDR, CDR2 SFDVKD. This CDR3 reads CATSDSQLAGRLSGANVLTF. CDR3 sequence (DNA): TGTGCCACCAGTGATTCCCAACTAGCGGGACGCCTCTCTGGGGCCAACGTCCTGACTTTC.

This clonotype was seen ten or more times. The rearrangement joins TRBV5-4 to TRBJ2-7, with 7 nucleotides matching TRBD1. Germline V gene data show CDR1 as SGHNT and CDR2 as YYREEE (reference sequence). J gave up 5 bases and V 4 bases, and 9 bases lay outside the gene matches. The CDR3 extends over 14 amino acids. The CDR3 nucleotides read TGTGCCAGCAGCCGAAAACAGGGGTCCCACGAGCAGTACTTC. It codes for CASSRKQGSHEQYF.

The chain is built from TRBV2 and TRBJ2-2; 13 nucleotides align to TRBD2. The CDR3 is 14 residues long. Trimming cost V 7 bases and J 7 bases; bases outside gene matches: 3. Germline CDR1 is SNHLY and CDR2 is FYNNEI. The CDR3 DNA follows: TGTGCCAGCACAGGACTAGCGGGAGTCGGGGAGCTGTTTTTT. It codes for CASTGLAGVGELFF.

The J gene is TRBJ1-2, the V gene TRBV28; 9 bases agree with TRBD1. Trimming cost V 5 bases and J 4 bases; bases outside gene matches: 11. CDR1 and CDR2 (germline): MDHEN, SYDVKM. The CDR3 runs to 16 residues. Here the CDR3 reads CASSPSGTGSIYGYTF. CDR3 DNA sequence: TGTGCCAGCAGTCCGTCCGGGACAGGGTCTATCTATGGCTACACCTTC.

DNA for the CDR3: TGTGCCAGCAGCTTAGTAACAGTAGGAGTGGAGTTCTTC. This sequence encodes CASSLVTVGVEFF. The V gene is TRBV7-9, the J gene TRBJ2-1; D remains unclear. CDR1 and CDR2 from the germline V gene are SEHNR and FQNEAQ (reference sequence). Between the trimmed V and J ends, which lost 1 base and 14 bases, there was a span of 15 bases. CDR3 size: 13 residues.

V and J are TRBV19 and TRBJ1-2, with D hard to call. The CDR3 spans 13 residues. Germline CDR1 reads LNHDA; CDR2 reads SQIVND (reference sequence). Trimming cost V 3 bases and J 0 bases, with 5 bases left between them. The CDR3 is CASSMVPNYGYTF. CDR3 bases: TGTGCCAGTAGTATGGTCCCTAACTATGGCTACACCTTC.

This clonotype showed up just a few times. The limits of the CDR3 on the DNA are not certain, so only TCRdb's listed CDR3 is given. The gene calls are TRBV11-3 and TRBJ1-6; TRBD1 is taken as the D call from the table, unchecked against the DNA. CDR1 and CDR2 from the germline V gene are SGHNT and YENEEA. The CDR3 region is 14 residues in length, termini included. CDR3 loop: CASSFAQGNPPLHF.

This clonotype was seen only a few times. The chain employs TRBV28 and TRBJ2-1; no definite D call. CDR3 length: 13 residues. Between the trimmed V and J ends, which lost 4 bases and 0 bases, there was a span of 4 bases. Germline CDR1 and CDR2: MDHEN and SYDVKM. The chain's CDR3 is CASSWVSYNEQFF. DNA for the CDR3: TGTGCCAGCAGTTGGGTCTCCTACAATGAGCAGTTCTTC.

V usage is TRBV7-9 and J usage is TRBJ1-1; TRBD1 might be the D (6 bases). The CDR3 runs to 18 residues. Trimming took 2 bases from V and 5 from J, leaving 24 bases between them. The germline CDR1 and CDR2 sequences are SEHNR and FQNEAQ (reference sequence). CDR3 region: CASSLYVGGGPERTEAFF. The DNA of the CDR3 is TGTGCCAGCAGCTTATATGTGGGGGGGGGCCCTGAACGGACTGAAGCTTTCTTT.

This chain links TRBV4-2 with TRBJ2-5, with TRBD2 identical over 8 bases. CDR3 size: 19 residues. V lost 0 bases and J lost 4; bases outside the gene matches: 16. Germline V lookup: CDR1 LGHNA, CDR2 YNFKEQ. CDR3 sequence (DNA): TGTGCCAGCAGCCAAGATCGTACGGCGGGGGGCAACCTACGAGAGACCCAGTACTTC. As protein: CASSQDRTAGGNLRETQYF.

In nucleotides, the CDR3 is TGCAGTGCAACGGACAGCTTGATGAACACTGAAGCTTTCTTT. It translates to CSATDSLMNTEAFF. The gene calls are TRBV20-1 and TRBJ1-1, with D tentatively TRBD1 (6 bases). Between the trimmed V and J ends, which lost 6 bases and 0 bases, there was a span of 14 bases. Germline loops: CDR1 DFQATT, CDR2 SNEGSKA (reference sequence). This CDR3 region has 14 residues.

The chain links TRBV2 to TRBJ2-3, with TRBD2 as a possible D gene (5 bases). Trimming cost V 5 bases and J 6 bases, with 9 bases left between them. Germline V CDR1 and CDR2: SNHLY, FYNNEI. The CDR3 loop spans 12 amino acids. The chain's CDR3 is CASSKDSDTQYF. In DNA form, the CDR3 reads TGTGCCAGCAGTAAGGACTCCGATACGCAGTATTTT.

Concerning this clonotype itself: A read error may be the cause here, since a much bigger clone is one base away. This sequence joins TRBV4-2 and TRBJ2-3, with D perhaps matching TRBD1 (5 bases). TRBJ1-5 explains the end of the DNA better; the J call may be wrong. The germline V gene has CDR1 LGHNA and CDR2 YNFKEQ. The CDR3 has 17 residues. Here the CDR3 reads CASSQATSGGRTDTQHF. The CDR3 DNA reads TGTGCCAGCAGCCAAGCCACTAGCGGGGGGAGAACAGATACGCAGCATTTT.

The J gene is TRBJ2-5, the V gene TRBV20-1, with D unresolved. The CDR3 length is 13 residues. V shed 3 bases and J shed 1 base, with 9 bases lying between them. Germline CDR1 reads DFQATT; CDR2 reads SNEGSKA (reference sequence). CDR3 bases: TGCAGTGCTAGGCTCAGATTCCAAGAGACCCAGTACTTC. This encodes CSARLRFQETQYF.

This clonotype was picked up a small number of times. J is TRBJ1-1 and V is TRBV19; the D is unclear. V lost 3 bases, J lost 0 bases, and 5 bases lay in between. This CDR3 is 13 amino acids long. The germline V gene has CDR1 LNHDA and CDR2 SQIVND (reference sequence). The CDR3 DNA sequence: TGTGCCAGTAGTATGACGTTGAACACTGAAGCTTTCTTT. Translated, it gives CASSMTLNTEAFF.

CDR3 amino acids: CSASGGDKQPQHF. Written as DNA, the CDR3 is TGCAGTGCTAGTGGAGGGGACAAGCAGCCCCAGCATTTT. The chain combines TRBV20-1 with TRBJ1-5, with D possibly matching TRBD1 (6 bases). The CDR3 sequence is 13 residues long. Between the trimmed V and J ends, which lost 3 bases and 7 bases, there was a span of 13 bases. Germline lookup yields CDR1 DFQATT and CDR2 SNEGSKA (reference sequence).

The V call is TRBV15, the J call TRBJ2-7; a weak D match, TRBD2 (5 bases). The germline V gene has CDR1 LNHNV and CDR2 YYDKDF (reference sequence). The CDR3 runs 16 residues. The V gene lost 5 bases and the J gene lost 3 bases, with 20 bases spanning the gap. The CDR3 region has the DNA TGTGCCACCAGCTCAAGGAGGAACAGTGAGGGCTACGAGCAGTACTTC. Encoded protein: CATSSRRNSEGYEQYF.

At least ten counts were recorded for this clonotype. The J gene is TRBJ1-4, the V gene TRBV2, with D uncertain. Germline CDR1 and CDR2: SNHLY and FYNNEI. V shed 1 base and J shed 4 bases, with 10 bases lying between them. The CDR3 is 15 residues long. CDR3: CASSEGGGNNEKLFF. For the CDR3, the DNA is TGTGCCAGCAGTGAAGGGGGTGGGAATAATGAAAAACTGTTTTTT.

The V call is TRBV20-1, the J call TRBJ1-3; a weak D match, TRBD1 (6 bases). The CDR3 extends over 14 amino acids. V was pared by 6 bases and J by 2 bases, with 14 bases between. CDR1 DFQATT and CDR2 SNEGSKA come from the germline V gene (reference sequence). This CDR3 is CSAVRDTPGNTIYF. The CDR3 DNA reads TGCAGTGCAGTAAGGGACACCCCTGGAAACACCATATATTTT.

This chain uses TRBV19 with TRBJ2-3; TRBD1 matches at 7 bases. Losses at the gene ends were 3 bases for V and 3 bases for J; bases not matched to a gene: 3. Germline-derived CDR1 and CDR2 are LNHDA and SQIVND (reference sequence). The CDR3 runs 14 residues. The CDR3 region has the DNA TGTGCCAGTAGTATCGTGACAGGGACAGATACGCAGTATTTT. It encodes CASSIVTGTDTQYF.

This chain links TRBV5-1 with TRBJ1-2, with unresolved D. The germline V gene encodes CDR1 SGHRS and CDR2 YFSETQ. V was shortened by 4 bases and J by 0 bases, with 10 bases between the two germline ends. The CDR3 has 14 residues. In DNA form, the CDR3 reads TGCGCCAGCAGCGCGGAACAGTCTAACTATGGCTACACCTTC. Protein: CASSAEQSNYGYTF.

This rearrangement joins TRBV7-3 to TRBJ2-7; 9 bases match TRBD1. Trimming removed 5 bases from V and 1 base from J; junction bases left unmatched: 3. Germline assignment: CDR1 SGHTA and CDR2 FQGTGA. This CDR3 has 14 residues. CDR3 residues: CASSPDRGSYEQYF. Here the CDR3 DNA reads TGTGCCAGCAGCCCGGACAGGGGATCCTACGAGCAGTACTTC.

As to this clonotype: This clone may be a read error of a much larger clone one base away. The CDR3 does not end in the conserved phenylalanine or tryptophan, so this is likely a read error. V usage is TRBV5-1 and J usage is TRBJ2-4; tentatively, D is TRBD2 (6 bases). In germline, CDR1 is SGHRS, CDR2 YFSETQ. This CDR3 spans 17 amino acids. Trimming removed 0 bases at V and 3 bases at J, with 16 bases between. The CDR3 DNA follows: TGCGCCAGCAGCTTGGTAGGAGGGGAAGGAGGCAAAAACATTCAGTACCTC. Protein: CASSLVGGEGGKNIQYL.

Regarding this clonotype: This clone may be a read error of a much larger clone one base away. The chain carries TRBV12-3 or TRBV12-4 and TRBJ2-7; possibly TRBD2 for D (5 bases). Deletions cut 6 bases from V and 4 bases from J, with 13 bases between. The length of the CDR3 is 13 residues. CDR3 bases: TGTGCCAGCAGGCCTATCGGGGTTTACGAGCAGTACTTC. Its protein is CASRPIGVYEQYF.

There are many counts of this clonotype. The V and J genes are TRBV2 and TRBJ1-2, with D tentatively TRBD1 (5 bases). V lost 3 bases and J lost 8, with 16 bases in between. The germline CDR1 and CDR2 sequences are SNHLY and FYNNEI. The length of the CDR3 is 14 residues. CDR3 in DNA: TGTGCCAGCAGTGAGCCCCGGGGCGCGAAGGGCTACACCTTC. It yields the protein CASSEPRGAKGYTF.

This clonotype was seen repeatedly, ten times or more. V is TRBV19 and J is TRBJ1-1; unclear D gene. In germline, CDR1 is LNHDA, CDR2 SQIVND (reference sequence). There are 13 residues in the CDR3. V was trimmed by 3 bases and J by 1 base, leaving 6 bases between them. The CDR3 region is CASSIRGNTEAFF. The CDR3 bases are TGTGCCAGTAGTATTCGGGGGAACACTGAAGCTTTCTTT.

This clonotype was picked up many times. The chain carries TRBV20-1 and TRBJ2-7; the D is unclear. The CDR3 runs 12 residues. The germline CDR1 and CDR2 sequences are DFQATT and SNEGSKA (reference sequence). The germline V and J ends were trimmed by 1 base and 4 bases, with 8 bases remaining between them. Here the CDR3 reads CSARGPGYEQYF. The DNA for the CDR3 is TGCAGTGCTAGAGGTCCCGGTTACGAGCAGTACTTC.